This T cell receptor (beta chain) was identified during a study of blood T cell repertoires in COVID-19 (dated by TCRdb to the early 2020s). Background for the entire study: Samples covering the acute and convalescent phases of COVID-19 were provided by collaborators in the United States, Italy and Spain. The prospective study material was composed of cDNA or gDNA derived from T cells, B-cell-depleted T cells, or PBMCs. Subjects who had been exposed to COVID-19, were actively infected with it, or had recovered from it provided the deeply sampled blood TCRbeta repertoires that made up the dataset. A freely available public database, intended as a resource for researchers studying the immune response to SARS-CoV-2, is where the repertoires were released. Samples were obtained from the ongoing ImmuneRACE study (first 160 participants) and from over 1,000 subjects provided by 6 global collaborators. Nearly every sample came with metadata listing a de-identified subject ID, COVID-19 status, age in years and sex. Where HLA class I and class II types were available, the types were taken from metadata supplied by the sample provider, not from assay-based typing.

Overall study results and their limits: The amount of clinical and demographic metadata varied by source and participant and was provided uncurated.

The collaborating institutions used their own protocols to collect whole blood in K2EDTA tubes. For TCRbeta analysis, collaborators shipped samples as frozen whole blood, isolated PBMCs, or DNA extracted from either of those sample types. Comments on this clone: There is no known antigen for this receptor. One base away there is no much larger clone; base qualities are not given.

The immunoSEQ Assay, a bias-controlled multiplex PCR, was used to amplify TCRbeta CDR3 regions from genomic DNA. The source study handled its data this way. The number of nucleated cells in each sample was estimated by amplification of reference gene primers within the assay. Sequence reads were collapsed and filtered to measure the absolute abundance of every unique TCRbeta CDR3 rearrangement. For each sample, productive Simpson clonality was calculated as the square root of Simpson's diversity index over productive rearrangements. Held by TCRdb, this immuneACCESS table contains in-frame sequences only and omits some clones. Under half of the omission traces to an unresolved V gene where checked; the cause of the rest is unknown. V and J calls and clone size come straight from that table; D and trimming were deduced from the DNA. The sample includes fewer than 300,000 clones, with roughly 88% observed a single time. The ten largest clones take up 9% to 9.5% of the sample.

As encoded in the germline V gene, CDR1 is LGHNA while CDR2 is YSLEER. Trimmed from V: 7 bases; trimmed from J: 2 bases; junction bases lacking a gene match: 8. Counted from cysteine to phenylalanine, this CDR3 has 15 amino acids. Here the CDR3 DNA is all that survives: 45 bases in frame from base 1. Sequencing was performed on peripheral blood. The rearranged segments are TRBV4-3 and TRBJ1-1, with 9 junctional bases fitting TRBD1. This clonotype was obtained from a man aged 18 to 29 with active or convalescent COVID-19. The CDR3 region reads CASTAGTGFNTEAFF. The nucleotide sequence is given as TGCGCCAGCACCGCCGGGACAGGGTTTAACACTGAAGCTTTCTTT.